This T cell receptor beta chain is from a study of CD8+ T cells in alopecia areata. Study-level points and caveats: Scalp lesions, especially in alopecia totalis/universalis, had higher clonality than normal scalp. In patients, TCRs were shared less clearly than in mice, and HLA may possibly be involved. Scalp repertoires also include resident alphabeta T cells from normal skin.

It was cDNA, reverse transcribed from extracted RNA, that served as the sequencing template. Data came from immunoSEQ multiplex PCR; TCRdb stores just in-frame clones and leaves some out. Of 150,000 to 200,000 clones in the sample, around three fifths were seen once. This clone came up many times. Its antigen is not identified. V was pared by 7 bases and J by 6 bases, with 14 bases between. The CDR3 spans 13 residues. Germline V gene data show CDR1 as LNHDA and CDR2 as SQIVND (reference sequence). Treatment described: oral pan-JAK inhibitor, 5-10 mg twice daily. Sampling of alopecia areata patients yielded lesional scalp punch biopsies as well as peripheral blood.

Source: CD4+ T cells sorted from blood, taken at week 24, from a patient treated with tofacitinib. This chain links TRBV19 with TRBJ2-3; D gene uncertain. The source is a human donor with alopecia areata. In nucleotides, the CDR3 is TGTGCCAGTAAAGGACCGAGTTTGGATACGCAGTATTTT. It is translated as CASKGPSLDTQYF.